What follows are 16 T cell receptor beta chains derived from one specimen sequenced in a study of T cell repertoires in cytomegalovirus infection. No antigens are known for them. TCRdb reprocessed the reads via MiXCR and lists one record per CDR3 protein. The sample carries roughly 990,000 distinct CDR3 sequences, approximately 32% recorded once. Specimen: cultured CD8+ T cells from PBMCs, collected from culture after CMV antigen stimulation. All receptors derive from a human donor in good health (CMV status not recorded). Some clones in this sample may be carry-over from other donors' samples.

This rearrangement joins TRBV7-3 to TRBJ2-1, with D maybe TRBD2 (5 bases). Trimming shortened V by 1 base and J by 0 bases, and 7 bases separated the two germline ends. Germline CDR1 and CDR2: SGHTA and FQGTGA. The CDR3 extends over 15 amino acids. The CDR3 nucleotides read TGTGCCAGCAGCTTAATACTAGACTCCTACAATGAGCAGTTCTTC. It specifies CASSLILDSYNEQFF.

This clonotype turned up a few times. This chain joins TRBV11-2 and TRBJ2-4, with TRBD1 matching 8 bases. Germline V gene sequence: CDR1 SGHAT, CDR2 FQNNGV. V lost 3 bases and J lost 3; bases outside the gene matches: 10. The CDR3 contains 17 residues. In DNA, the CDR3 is TGTGCCAGCAGCTTTTGGGACAGGATCGTTGTCAAAAACATTCAGTACTTC. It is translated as CASSFWDRIVVKNIQYF.

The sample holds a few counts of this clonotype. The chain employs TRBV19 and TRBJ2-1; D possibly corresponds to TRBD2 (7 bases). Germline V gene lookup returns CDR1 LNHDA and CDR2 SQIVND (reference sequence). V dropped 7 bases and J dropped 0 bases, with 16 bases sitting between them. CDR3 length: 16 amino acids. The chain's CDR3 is CASKGGGVSSYNEQFF. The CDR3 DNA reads TGTGCCAGTAAGGGGGGAGGGGTTAGCTCCTACAATGAGCAGTTCTTC. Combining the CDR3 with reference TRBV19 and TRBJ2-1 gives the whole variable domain DGGITQSPKYLFRKEGQNVTLSCEQNLNHDAMYWYRQDPGQGLRLIYYSQIVNDFQKGDIAEGYSVSREKKESFPLTVTSAQKNPTAFYLCASKGGGVSSYNEQFFGPGTRLTVL.

The CDR3 nucleotides read TGTGCCAGCAGCCCCCCCATTACGGATACGCAGTATTTT. This encodes CASSPPITDTQYF. V usage is TRBV7-6 and J usage is TRBJ2-3; no definite D call. The CDR3 extends over 13 amino acids. Germline V lookup: CDR1 SGHVS, CDR2 FNYEAQ. Trimming left V 5 bases short and J 6 bases short, with 12 bases between.

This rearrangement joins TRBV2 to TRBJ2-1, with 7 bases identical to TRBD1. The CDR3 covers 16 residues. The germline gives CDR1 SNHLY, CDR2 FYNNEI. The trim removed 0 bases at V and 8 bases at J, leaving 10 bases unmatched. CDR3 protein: CASSEALEGASHEQFF. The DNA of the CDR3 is TGTGCCAGCAGTGAAGCGCTAGAGGGGGCGTCTCATGAGCAGTTCTTC.

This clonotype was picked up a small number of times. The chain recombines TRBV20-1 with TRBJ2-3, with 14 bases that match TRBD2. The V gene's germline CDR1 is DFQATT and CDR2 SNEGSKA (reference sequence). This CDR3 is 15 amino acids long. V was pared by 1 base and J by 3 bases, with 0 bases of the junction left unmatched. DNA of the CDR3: TGCAGTGCTAGAGGACTAGCGGGGGGGACAGATACGCAGTATTTT. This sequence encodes CSARGLAGGTDTQYF.

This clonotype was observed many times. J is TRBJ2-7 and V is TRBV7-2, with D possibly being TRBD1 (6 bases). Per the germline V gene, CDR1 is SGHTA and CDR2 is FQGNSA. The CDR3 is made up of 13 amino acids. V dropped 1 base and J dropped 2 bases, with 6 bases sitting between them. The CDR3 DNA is TGTGCCAGCAGCTTAGGGGGGCCCTACGAGCAGTACGTC. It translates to CASSLGGPYEQYV.

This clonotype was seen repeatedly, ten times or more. CDR3 amino acids: CASSPGQANSPLHF. DNA of the CDR3: TGTGCCAGCAGCCCTGGACAGGCCAATTCACCCCTCCACTTT. The V call is TRBV7-6, the J call TRBJ1-6; 7 bases align to TRBD1. Germline V gene data show CDR1 as SGHVS and CDR2 as FNYEAQ. The CDR3 consists of 14 residues. Trimming took 5 bases from V and 7 from J; bases not matched to a gene: 5.

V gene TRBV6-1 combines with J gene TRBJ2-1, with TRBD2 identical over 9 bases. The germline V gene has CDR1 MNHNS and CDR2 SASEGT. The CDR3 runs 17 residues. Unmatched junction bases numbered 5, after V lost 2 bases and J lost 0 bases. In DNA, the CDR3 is TGTGCCAGCAGTGAACTGGCGGGGGGGAGCTCCTACAATGAGCAGTTCTTC. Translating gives CASSELAGGSSYNEQFF.

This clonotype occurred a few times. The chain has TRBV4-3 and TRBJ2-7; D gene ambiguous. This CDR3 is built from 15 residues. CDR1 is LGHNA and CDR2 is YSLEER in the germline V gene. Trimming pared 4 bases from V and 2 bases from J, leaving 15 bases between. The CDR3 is CASSRPTVSPYEQYV. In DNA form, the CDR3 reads TGCGCCAGCAGCCGCCCCACGGTGTCACCCTACGAGCAGTACGTC.

Here the CDR3 DNA reads TGTGCCAGCAGCTTTGGCGGCGAGCAGTACGTC. It encodes CASSFGGEQYV. The rearrangement joins TRBV5-6 to TRBJ2-7; D gene uncertain. V was clipped by 2 bases and J by 6 bases, with 6 bases between them. Per the germline V gene, CDR1 is SGHDT and CDR2 is YYEEEE. This CDR3 spans 11 amino acids.

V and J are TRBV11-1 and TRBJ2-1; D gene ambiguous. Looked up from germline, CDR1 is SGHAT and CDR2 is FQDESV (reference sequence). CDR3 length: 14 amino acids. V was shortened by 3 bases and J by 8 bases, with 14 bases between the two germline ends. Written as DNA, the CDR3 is TGTGCCAGCAGCTTGGCCGGGTCTAAGCATGAGCAGTTCTTC. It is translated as CASSLAGSKHEQFF. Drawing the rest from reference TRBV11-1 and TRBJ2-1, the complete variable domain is EAEVAQSPRYKITEKSQAVAFWCDPISGHATLYWYRQILGQGPELLVQFQDESVVDDSQLPKDRFSAERLKGVDSTLKIQPAELGDSAMYLCASSLAGSKHEQFFGPGTRLTVL.

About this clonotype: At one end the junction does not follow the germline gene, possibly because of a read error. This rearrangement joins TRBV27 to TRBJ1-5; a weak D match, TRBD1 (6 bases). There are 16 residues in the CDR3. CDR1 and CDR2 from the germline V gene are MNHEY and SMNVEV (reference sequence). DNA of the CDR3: TGTGTCAGCAGCCCAGACGCCCTACAGGGACTACAGCCCCAGCATTTT. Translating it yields CVSSPDALQGLQPQHF.

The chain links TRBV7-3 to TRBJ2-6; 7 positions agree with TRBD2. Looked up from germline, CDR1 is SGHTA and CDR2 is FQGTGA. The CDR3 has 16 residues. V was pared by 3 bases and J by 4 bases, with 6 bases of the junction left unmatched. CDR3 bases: TGTGCCAGCAGCTTCATTCGGGGGGAAGGGGCCAACGTCCTGACTTTC. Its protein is CASSFIRGEGANVLTF.

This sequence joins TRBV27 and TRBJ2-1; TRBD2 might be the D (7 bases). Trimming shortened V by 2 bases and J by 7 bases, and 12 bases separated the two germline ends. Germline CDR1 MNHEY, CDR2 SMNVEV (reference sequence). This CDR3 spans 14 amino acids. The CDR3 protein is CASSLAGAVNEQFF. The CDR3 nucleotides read TGTGCCAGCAGTTTAGCGGGGGCCGTTAATGAGCAGTTCTTC.

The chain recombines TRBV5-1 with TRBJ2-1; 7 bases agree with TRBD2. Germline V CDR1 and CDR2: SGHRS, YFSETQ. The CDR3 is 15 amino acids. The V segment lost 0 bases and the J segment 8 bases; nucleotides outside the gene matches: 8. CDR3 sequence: CASSLVQGGGDEQFF. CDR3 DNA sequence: TGCGCCAGCAGCTTGGTTCAGGGTGGGGGGGATGAGCAGTTCTTC.